This TCR beta chain was documented in a study of blood T cell repertoires in COVID-19. About the study: COVID-19 samples collected from the United States, Italy and Spain covered acute and convalescent phases. T cells, B-cell-depleted T cells, or PBMCs provided the cDNA or gDNA that served as material.

In the original analysis: Scientists estimated how many nucleated cells there were by amplifying reference gene primers. Clones were read by immunoSEQ multiplex PCR, and TCRdb kept only the in-frame ones, dropping some. From that table come the V and J calls and clone size; the DNA was used to work out D and trimming. This sample has 80,000 to 95,000 clones, with roughly 87% found just once. This CDR3 contains 14 residues. Germline V gene lookup returns CDR1 SQVTM and CDR2 ANQGSEA. V lost 3 bases and J 8 bases, leaving 19 bases between the germline ends. This clonotype was sampled from a woman aged 45-65 years with active or convalescent COVID-19. This chain connects TRBV29-1 to TRBJ1-2, with a tentative D call TRBD1 (5 bases). Sequencing input: peripheral blood. CDR3 in amino acids: CSVEAGPREIGYTF. CDR3 coding DNA: TGCAGCGTTGAGGCGGGACCCCGGGAAATCGGCTACACCTTC.